This record concerns one TCR beta chain sequence. The antigen is undetermined. The sample carries other DNA sequences with the same CDR3. The sample is drawn from a study of cytomegalovirus exposure and HLA in healthy donors. V lost 0 bases to trimming and J lost 4 bases; unmatched junction nucleotides: 2. Germline CDR1 is SGHRS and CDR2 is YFSETQ. This CDR3 region has 14 residues. Overall study results and limits: In vitro assays verified that a few CMV-associated chains recognized CMV antigens specifically. Highly shared sequence variants in one cluster were likely a sequencing artifact. A missense variant in DCLRE1C was later tied to TCR beta V- and J-gene trimming.

The PCR employed 60 Vbeta primers together with 13 Jbeta primers. Some clones are missing from TCRdb's copy, which holds only in-frame ones; the method was immunoSEQ multiplex PCR. The sample holds 150,000 or so clones, 84% seen once. The receptor comes from a boy between 2 and 10 years old in good health and CMV-seronegative. The sample taken for sequencing was PBMCs. The chain recombines TRBV5-1 with TRBJ2-3; 7 positions agree with TRBD1. The CDR3 DNA sequence: TGCGCCAGCAGCTTGGGACAGGGCTCAGATACGCAGTATTTT. It translates to CASSLGQGSDTQYF.